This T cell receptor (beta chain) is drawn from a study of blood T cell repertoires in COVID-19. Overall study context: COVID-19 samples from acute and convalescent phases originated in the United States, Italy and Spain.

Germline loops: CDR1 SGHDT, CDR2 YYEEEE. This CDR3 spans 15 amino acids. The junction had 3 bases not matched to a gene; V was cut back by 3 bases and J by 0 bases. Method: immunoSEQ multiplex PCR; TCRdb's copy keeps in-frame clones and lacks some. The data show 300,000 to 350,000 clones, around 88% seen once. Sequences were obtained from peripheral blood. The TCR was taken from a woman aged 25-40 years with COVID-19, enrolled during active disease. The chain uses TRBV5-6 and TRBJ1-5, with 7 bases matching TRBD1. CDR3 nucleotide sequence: TGTGCCAGCAGCTCGAACAGGGGTAGCAATCAGCCCCAGCATTTT. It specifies CASSSNRGSNQPQHF.